This is a list of T cell receptor beta chains from one sample in a study of siplizumab effects on memory and regulatory T cells. Generated by immunoSEQ multiplex PCR, the TCRdb table keeps only in-frame clones and is missing some. The sample records 13,000 to 15,000 clones, 40% to 45% being singletons. Their specific antigens are unknown. Sequencing was done on a sample of CFSE-low (dividing) CD4+ T cells sorted from an allogeneic mixed lymphocyte reaction. The receptors originated from a human donor in good health; the cells came from an allogeneic mixed lymphocyte reaction. Some clones in this sample may be carry-over from other donors' samples. Both conserved end residues are trimmed from each CDR3. The order of the fields is CDR3 protein, V gene, J gene.

cdr3_aa: ASSYRPGSEKLF
v_call: TRBV6-5
j_call: TRBJ1-4

cdr3_aa: SVEHRGSKAGYGYT
v_call: TRBV29-1
j_call: TRBJ1-2

cdr3_aa: ATSPFYRGPYEQY
v_call: TRBV15
j_call: TRBJ2-7

cdr3_aa: ASSSLAGYNEQF
v_call: TRBV5-6
j_call: TRBJ2-1

cdr3_aa: ASGTDTQY
v_call: TRBV10-3
j_call: TRBJ2-3

cdr3_aa: ATRTSVIYEQY
v_call: TRBV6-6
j_call: TRBJ2-7

cdr3_aa: ASSLDRDRSF
v_call: TRBV11-2
j_call: TRBJ2-1

cdr3_aa: ASGGEKLF
v_call: TRBV7-6
j_call: TRBJ1-4

cdr3_aa: ASSLAGWQF
v_call: TRBV5-1
j_call: TRBJ2-1

cdr3_aa: ASSRDYSSSYNEQF
v_call: TRBV7-2
j_call: TRBJ2-1

cdr3_aa: ASSDFGTSGDNEQF
v_call: TRBV10-1
j_call: TRBJ2-1

cdr3_aa: ASSLGVQNTEAF
v_call: TRBV7-8
j_call: TRBJ1-1

cdr3_aa: ASSRGFSGNTIY
v_call: TRBV7-2
j_call: TRBJ1-3

cdr3_aa: ASSLPGFPGELF
v_call: TRBV28
j_call: TRBJ2-2

cdr3_aa: ASSKGRLISYNEQF
v_call: TRBV19
j_call: TRBJ2-1

cdr3_aa: ASRGTSGRADTQY
v_call: TRBV10-2
j_call: TRBJ2-3

cdr3_aa: ASSHTGKNTGELF
v_call: TRBV14
j_call: TRBJ2-2

cdr3_aa: ASSQRLAGELF
v_call: TRBV14
j_call: TRBJ2-2

cdr3_aa: ASSPIPGQGRRGYT
v_call: TRBV7-6
j_call: TRBJ1-2

cdr3_aa: ASSTGLAVNTGELF
v_call: TRBV19
j_call: TRBJ2-2

cdr3_aa: ASRQGEGYT
v_call: TRBV19
j_call: TRBJ1-2

cdr3_aa: ASSYPGLAASGQF
v_call: TRBV7-2
j_call: TRBJ2-1

cdr3_aa: SVDPGRGGLLDEQY
v_call: TRBV29-1
j_call: TRBJ2-7

cdr3_aa: ASSVGWNSGANVLT
v_call: TRBV9
j_call: TRBJ2-6

cdr3_aa: SVDSAGATYEQY
v_call: TRBV29-1
j_call: TRBJ2-7

cdr3_aa: ASSLVVGLYYEQY
v_call: TRBV11-2
j_call: TRBJ2-7

cdr3_aa: AWSVRATVVYEQY
v_call: TRBV30
j_call: TRBJ2-7

cdr3_aa: ASSLRGDRGAEQY
v_call: TRBV27
j_call: TRBJ2-7

cdr3_aa: SVEWGTAAF
v_call: TRBV29-1
j_call: TRBJ1-1

cdr3_aa: ASSSRTLAYEQY
v_call: TRBV7-3
j_call: TRBJ2-7

cdr3_aa: ASSERGNTIY
v_call: TRBV2
j_call: TRBJ1-3

cdr3_aa: ASSVRTGRLNEKLF
v_call: TRBV7-9
j_call: TRBJ1-4

cdr3_aa: ASSIIGTSGSKTQY
v_call: TRBV19
j_call: TRBJ2-5

cdr3_aa: ASSDEMGQPQH
v_call: TRBV6-1
j_call: TRBJ1-5

cdr3_aa: ASSQNLGRTKNIQY
v_call: TRBV7-9
j_call: TRBJ2-4

cdr3_aa: ASSASLGQGAKNIQY
v_call: TRBV7-2
j_call: TRBJ2-4

cdr3_aa: ASSIRDTQY
v_call: TRBV19
j_call: TRBJ2-3

cdr3_aa: ASSLELGGLAYNEQF
v_call: TRBV5-8
j_call: TRBJ2-1

cdr3_aa: ASRQRIFYEQY
v_call: TRBV2
j_call: TRBJ2-7

cdr3_aa: ASSLGGGEEDIQY
v_call: TRBV5-6
j_call: TRBJ2-4

cdr3_aa: AISDYGQGKNIQY
v_call: TRBV10-3
j_call: TRBJ2-4

cdr3_aa: ASSQARTSGYEQY
v_call: TRBV18
j_call: TRBJ2-7

cdr3_aa: ATSSSGGEQY
v_call: TRBV15
j_call: TRBJ2-7

cdr3_aa: ASTNPRATEAF
v_call: TRBV19
j_call: TRBJ1-1

cdr3_aa: ASSDLRRGTQETQY
v_call: TRBV11-2
j_call: TRBJ2-5

cdr3_aa: ASSITTGDQETQY
v_call: TRBV19
j_call: TRBJ2-5

cdr3_aa: ASALFPDTQY
v_call: TRBV6-6
j_call: TRBJ2-3

cdr3_aa: ASSLGLNTEAF
v_call: TRBV6-5
j_call: TRBJ1-1

cdr3_aa: ASSYRVGTEAF
v_call: TRBV6-6
j_call: TRBJ1-1